This TCR beta chain was sequenced for a study of response to subunit inactivated influenza vaccine. This CDR3 has 16 amino acids. From germline, CDR1 is MDHEN and CDR2 SYDVKM. V lost 10 bases and J lost 1, with 20 bases in between. MiXCR, applied by TCRdb to the RT-PCR reads, yields one record per CDR3 protein. The repertoire holds about 540,000 distinct CDR3 sequences, with roughly 25% as singletons. The same sample was also studied in work on T cells expressing NK-cell markers. That publication notes: 5'RACE template switching with UMIs generated TCR beta cDNA. Of eight sequenced donors, seven were HCMV-seropositive and one HCMV-seronegative. An anti-gamma-delta TCR antibody restricted sorting to alpha-beta TCR T cells in several experiments.

This chain connects TRBV28 to TRBJ2-1; D unresolved. This TCR came from a middle-aged man who received an inactivated influenza vaccine. Material: CD4+ T cells sorted from PBMCs, obtained less than 13 days after vaccination. Here the CDR3 DNA reads TGTGCCACAACCACTCGGTGGTCCCCATCCTACAATGAGCAGTTCTTC. Translating gives CATTTRWSPSYNEQFF. The variable domain in full, with the rest retrieved from reference TRBV28 and TRBJ2-1, is DVKVTQSSRYLVKRTGEKVFLECVQDMDHENMFWYRQDPGLGLRLIYFSYDVKMKEKGDIPEGYSVSREKKERFSLILESASTNQTSMYLCATTTRWSPSYNEQFFGPGTRLTVL.